This T cell receptor (delta chain) came from a study of γδ T cells in repeated Plasmodium falciparum infection. Flow sorting of PBMC yielded separate Vgamma9/Vdelta2+ and Vdelta2-negative gammadelta T cell populations for bulk repertoire analysis. Germline-derived CDR1 and CDR2 are TSWWSYY and QGS. The CDR3 sequence is 20 residues long. Findings and limits, study-wide: In Vdelta2-negative, largely Vdelta1+, gammadelta repertoires, repeated controlled infections appeared to drive clonal selection waves. Compared with Australian children, Malian Vdelta2-negative repertoires seemed more clonal, less diverse, less shared.

TCRdb applied CATT to the multiplex PCR reads for clone calling. The sample includes roughly 86,000 delta-chain clones, more than 1.4% seen only once; the top ten take under 10%. This clone appeared many times. The antigen is not known. Relative to the germline gene, one junction end is altered; a read error may explain this. The receptor's source is a pool of human donors (malaria-infected and uninfected, not separated). Sequenced material: gamma-delta T cells from blood. The rearrangement uses TRDV1 and TRDJ1, with TRDD3 matching over 7 bases. The CDR3 DNA sequence: TGTGCTCTTGTGGAACTTTCTATCCGGGTGATGGTGGATACGAGCCGAAAACTCATCTTT. It translates to CALVELSIRVMVDTSRKLIF.